This TCR beta chain was profiled in a study of blood T cell repertoires in COVID-19. Study-wide context: Material from acute and convalescent COVID-19 was sourced from the United States, Italy and Spain. PBMCs, B-cell-depleted T cells, or T cells were the source of the cDNA or gDNA that made up the material.

This table comes from immunoSEQ multiplex PCR, and its TCRdb copy is limited to in-frame clones, with some not included. The table lists approximately 70,000 clones, over 75% of them singletons. There are 14 residues in the CDR3. The V gene's germline CDR1 is SGHNT and CDR2 YYREEE (reference sequence). Trimming pared 9 bases from V and 1 base from J, leaving 16 bases between. Patients in Seattle were enrolled during active infection, then followed longitudinally. This receptor was obtained from a man in his forties or fifties with COVID-19, enrolled during active disease. The material sequenced was peripheral blood. The chain has TRBV5-4 and TRBJ1-1; D uncertain. CDR3 bases: TGTGCCACCTTCCTAAGTTTTACGAACACTGAAGCTTTCTTT. Encoded protein: CATFLSFTNTEAFF.